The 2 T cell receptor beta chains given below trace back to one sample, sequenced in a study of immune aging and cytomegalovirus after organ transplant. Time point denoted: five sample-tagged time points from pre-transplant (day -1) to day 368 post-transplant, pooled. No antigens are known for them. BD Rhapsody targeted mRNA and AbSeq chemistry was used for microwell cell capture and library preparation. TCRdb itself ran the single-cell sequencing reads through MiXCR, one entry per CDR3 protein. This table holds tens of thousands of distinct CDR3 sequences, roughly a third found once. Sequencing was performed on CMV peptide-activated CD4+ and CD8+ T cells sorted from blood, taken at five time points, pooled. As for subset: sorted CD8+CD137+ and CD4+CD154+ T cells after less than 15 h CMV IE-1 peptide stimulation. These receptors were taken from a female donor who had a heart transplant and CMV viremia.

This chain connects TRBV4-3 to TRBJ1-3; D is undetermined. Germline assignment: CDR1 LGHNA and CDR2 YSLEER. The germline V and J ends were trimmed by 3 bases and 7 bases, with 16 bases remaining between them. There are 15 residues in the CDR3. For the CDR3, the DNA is TGCGCCAGCAGCCAGGGAGACGACGCGGATAACACCATATATTTT. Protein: CASSQGDDADNTIYF.

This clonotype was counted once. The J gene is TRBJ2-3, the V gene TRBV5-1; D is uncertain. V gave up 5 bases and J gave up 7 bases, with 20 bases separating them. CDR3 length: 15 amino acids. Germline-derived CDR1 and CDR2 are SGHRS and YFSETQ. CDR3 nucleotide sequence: TGCGCCAGCAGACCGAGCAGATTTACTGTAAATACGCAGTATTTT. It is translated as CASRPSRFTVNTQYF.